The 32 T cell receptor beta chains below come from one sample, sequenced in a study of tumor and adjacent non-tumor tissue in lung cancer. TCRbeta libraries were built with three rounds of nested PCR, modified from ARM-PCR. From the multiplex PCR reads, TCRdb called clonotypes with MiXCR, one entry per CDR3 protein. The sample contains 100,000 to 150,000 distinct CDR3 sequences, roughly 67% of which appear only once. No cell sorting was done before RNA was extracted from the tissue. The material sequenced was lung tumor tissue. The receptors stem from a man under 40 with non-small cell lung cancer.

With respect to this clonotype: A much larger clone differs by one base, so this may be a read error. The chain has TRBV4-2 and TRBJ2-7; D remains unclear. The CDR3 is made up of 14 amino acids. With 1 base removed from V and 3 bases from J, the gap between germline ends came to 10 bases. Germline V CDR1 and CDR2: LGHNA, YNFKEQ. CDR3: CASSQGVHYYEQYF. CDR3 DNA sequence: TGTGCCAGCAGCCAAGGGGTTCATTACTACGAGCAGTACTTC.

This clonotype has a count of ten or more. This chain connects TRBV4-3 to TRBJ2-1, with 10 bases aligning to TRBD1. CDR3 size: 17 residues. V was clipped by 0 bases and J by 4 bases; unmatched bases: 6. CDR1 is LGHNA, CDR2 YSLEER, per germline. The CDR3 region has the DNA TGCGCCAGCAGCCAAGATCCGAGGACAGGGGGGTACAATGAGCAGTTCTTC. The encoded protein is CASSQDPRTGGYNEQFF.

For this clonotype: One end of the junction fails to match germline, which may point to a read error. The gene calls are TRBV11-3 and TRBJ2-5; tentative D call: TRBD1 (6 bases). CDR1 and CDR2 (germline): SGHNT, YENEEA. There are 14 residues in the CDR3. CDR3 DNA sequence: TGTGCCAGCAGCGCGCGGACAGTCCAAGAAACCCAGTACTTC. Translation: CASSARTVQETQYF.

As to this clonotype: This may arise from a read error, as a much more abundant clone is one base away. The chain carries TRBV6-5 and TRBJ2-4; the D gene is possibly TRBD2 (5 bases). Germline CDR1 reads MNHEY; CDR2 reads SVGAGI. This CDR3 contains 15 residues. Trimming cost V 6 bases and J 4 bases, with 16 bases left between them. CDR3 in amino acids: CASRKDGDVKNIQYF. In DNA, the CDR3 is TGTGCCAGCAGAAAGGACGGGGATGTAAAAAACATTCAGTACTTC.

The J gene is TRBJ2-2, the V gene TRBV25-1; the match to TRBD1 covers 9 bases. The length of the CDR3 is 17 residues. Per the germline V gene, CDR1 is MGHDK and CDR2 is SYGVNS. V gave up 3 bases and J gave up 6 bases; unmatched junction bases: 11. The CDR3 DNA reads as TGTGCCAGCAGTGATCCCCGGGACAGGGTTTTGGCCGGGGAGCTGTTTTTT. It specifies CASSDPRDRVLAGELFF.

Points on this clonotype: Since a much larger clone is just one base distant, this may be a read error. The chain couples TRBV4-2 to TRBJ2-1, with 11 bases matching TRBD2. There are 16 residues in the CDR3. Germline CDR1 reads LGHNA; CDR2 reads YNFKEQ. Written as DNA, the CDR3 is TGTGCCAGCAACCAAGAGGCTAGCGGGGGGTACAATGAGCAGTTCTTC. This gives the protein CASNQEASGGYNEQFF.

Remarks on this clonotype: Just one base apart from a much larger clone, this may be a read error. This CDR3 is missing its conserved last phenylalanine or tryptophan, likely due to a read error. The chain recombines TRBV6-6 with TRBJ2-3; no clear D. The CDR3 spans 12 residues. The germline V gene encodes CDR1 MNHNY and CDR2 SVGAGI (reference sequence). V lost 6 bases and J lost 6, with 10 bases in between. The CDR3 region has the DNA TGTGCCAGCAGAGACACCCGGGATACGCAGTATTCT. The encoded protein is CASRDTRDTQYS.

The chain recombines TRBV6-6 with TRBJ1-1; D is uncertain. CDR1 is MNHNY, CDR2 SVGAGI, per germline (reference sequence). With 8 bases removed from V and 8 bases from J, the gap between germline ends came to 15 bases. This CDR3 comprises 12 residues. CDR3 in amino acids: CASCPTTWEAFF. CDR3 bases: TGTGCCAGCTGCCCCACGACATGGGAAGCTTTCTTT.

A few counts support this clonotype. This sequence joins TRBV6-1 and TRBJ1-1, with 8 bases fitting TRBD1. V was clipped by 6 bases and J by 4 bases; unmatched bases: 7. Germline-derived CDR1 and CDR2 are MNHNS and SASEGT. CDR3 size: 14 residues. The CDR3 bases are TGTGCCAGCAGAGCCTTGACAGGGGCCACTGAAGCTTTCTTT. Protein: CASRALTGATEAFF.

On this clonotype: This clone may be a read error of a much larger clone one base away. The chain uses TRBV5-6 and TRBJ1-5; D gene ambiguous. Germline CDR1 is SGHDT and CDR2 is YYEEEE. V shed 3 bases and J shed 2 bases, with 9 bases lying between them. This CDR3 comprises 14 residues. CDR3 nucleotides: TGTGCCAGCAGCTCCTTGGAAGGCAATCAGCCCCAGCATTTT. Protein sequence: CASSSLEGNQPQHF.

This clonotype was recorded only once. This rearrangement joins TRBV11-2 to TRBJ2-7, with a possible D match to TRBD1 (6 bases). The CDR3 is 16 residues long. Germline CDR1 reads SGHAT; CDR2 reads FQNNGV. V was pared by 0 bases and J by 8 bases, with 20 bases between. CDR3 in DNA: TGTGCCAGCAGCTTAGAAGAATTAGGGGGAACATACAAGCAGTACTTC. It translates to CASSLEELGGTYKQYF. The full variable domain, with the rest looked up from reference TRBV11-2 and TRBJ2-7, is EAGVAQSPRYKIIEKRQSVAFWCNPISGHATLYWYQQILGQGPKLLIQFQNNGVVDDSQLPKDRFSAERLKGVDSTLKIQPAKLEDSAVYLCASSLEELGGTYKQYFGPGTRLTVT.

In regard to this clonotype: A read error may produce the germline difference seen at one junction end. The chain combines TRBV11-2 with TRBJ2-7, with 7 bases fitting TRBD2. In germline, CDR1 is SGHAT, CDR2 FQNNGV. The CDR3 sequence is 16 residues long. Here the CDR3 reads CASSLGELGGTYEQYF. The CDR3 nucleotides are TGTGCCAGCAGCTTAGGAGAATTGGGGGGGACCTACGAGCAATACTTC.

The V call is TRBV15, the J call TRBJ2-5; a weak D match, TRBD1 (6 bases). Trimming shortened V by 0 bases and J by 5 bases, and 25 bases separated the two germline ends. There are 19 residues in the CDR3. Germline V gives CDR1 LNHNV, CDR2 YYDKDF (reference sequence). CDR3 residues: CATSRDRTARLRAWETQYF. The CDR3 DNA is TGTGCCACCAGCAGAGATAGGACAGCGCGCCTCCGGGCATGGGAGACCCAGTACTTC.

This clonotype appeared a single time. Its ends do not fully match the called genes, so a read error is possible. The CDR3 nucleotides read TGTACCAGCAGTTTATCCGGAGTATCGAGTTCCTACGAGCAGTACTTT. Amino acids: CTSSLSGVSSSYEQYF. This chain links TRBV28 with TRBJ2-7; no definite D call. CDR1 MDHEN and CDR2 SYDVKM come from the germline V gene. The CDR3 runs to 16 residues.

Of note for this clonotype: A much larger clone is a single base away; this may be a read error. The rearrangement joins TRBV6-2 or TRBV6-3 to TRBJ2-7; 12 bases match TRBD2. Unmatched junction bases numbered 3, after V lost 4 bases and J lost 5 bases. This CDR3 is 14 amino acids long. In germline, CDR1 is MNHEY, CDR2 SVGEGT. CDR3 nucleotide sequence: TGTGCCAGCAGTTTGACTAGCGGGGGAGACGAGCAGTACTTC. Protein: CASSLTSGGDEQYF.

This clonotype occurred many times. This sequence joins TRBV5-6 and TRBJ1-6; 8 bases are shared with TRBD1. Per the germline V gene, CDR1 is SGHDT and CDR2 is YYEEEE. The CDR3 has 13 residues. The V gene end was trimmed by 7 bases and the J gene end by 9 bases; junction bases not matched to a gene: 6. The CDR3 spells CASFRQGTSPLHF. In DNA, the CDR3 is TGTGCCAGCTTCCGACAGGGGACTTCACCCCTCCACTTT. Together with reference TRBV5-6 and TRBJ1-6, the CDR3 gives the full variable domain: DAGVTQSPTHLIKTRGQQVTLRCSPKSGHDTVSWYQQALGQGPQFIFQYYEEEERQRGNFPDRFSGHQFPNYSSELNVNALLLGDSALYLCASFRQGTSPLHFGNGTRLTVT.

A remark on this clonotype: With a much larger clone just one base away, this may be a read error. The chain has TRBV6-2 or TRBV6-3 and TRBJ2-4, with D maybe TRBD1 (5 bases). V lost 5 bases to trimming and J lost 0 bases, with 20 bases between them. CDR3 length equals 18 residues. CDR1 and CDR2 from the germline V gene are MNHEY and SVGEGT. CDR3 protein: CASSPRTRTRRAKNIQYF. CDR3 in DNA: TGTGCCAGCAGTCCAAGAACCAGGACAAGGCGAGCCAAAAACATTCAGTACTTC.

The CDR3 loop reads CASSPGLAWETQYF. As DNA, the CDR3 is TGCGCCAGCAGCCCGGGACTAGCTTGGGAGACCCAGTACTTC. The V and J genes are TRBV5-1 and TRBJ2-5; 9 nucleotides align to TRBD2. The V segment lost 4 bases and the J segment 5 bases; nucleotides outside the gene matches: 6. The CDR3 length is 14 residues. Germline CDR1 SGHRS, CDR2 YFSETQ.

Details on this clonotype: The junction differs from germline at one of its ends, possibly a read error. The chain combines TRBV20-1 with TRBJ2-3; D might be TRBD1 (7 bases). The germline CDR1 and CDR2 sequences are DFQATT and SNEGSKA (reference sequence). The CDR3 contains 14 residues. The CDR3 nucleotides read TGCAGTGCTATCGAGACGGCGGGGACAGATGCGCAGTTTTTT. This encodes CSAIETAGTDAQFF.

Concerning this clonotype itself: This could be a read error, since a much larger clone is one nucleotide away. The rearrangement uses TRBV6-1 and TRBJ2-5, with D hard to call. The V gene's germline CDR1 is MNHNS and CDR2 SASEGT. This CDR3 has 12 amino acids. Here the CDR3 reads CVSNLWGETQYF. CDR3 coding DNA: TGTGTCAGCAACCTCTGGGGAGAGACCCAGTACTTC.

A word on this clonotype: One junction end does not reproduce the germline sequence, and a read error may be involved. The CDR3 bases are TGTGCCAACAGCCTAGAACTAGCGGGAGAAACCGGGGAGCTGTTTTTT. It translates to CANSLELAGETGELFF. The chain couples TRBV11-2 to TRBJ2-2; 11 bases agree with TRBD2. CDR3 size: 16 residues. In germline, CDR1 is SGHAT, CDR2 FQNNGV.

For this clonotype: A much larger clone sits a single nucleotide away, making a read error possible. The gene calls are TRBV20-1 and TRBJ2-5; the D gene is possibly TRBD2 (5 bases). Trimming removed 7 bases from V and 3 bases from J, with 9 bases in between. The germline V gene has CDR1 DFQATT and CDR2 SNEGSKA (reference sequence). This CDR3 contains 11 residues. DNA for the CDR3: TGCAGTGGGAGGAATAAAGAGACCCAGTACTTC. Its protein is CSGRNKETQYF.

The chain joins TRBV20-1 to TRBJ2-5; possible D gene TRBD2, 7 bases. V shed 0 bases and J shed 8 bases, with 16 bases lying between them. The CDR3 is 14 amino acids. Per germline, CDR1 DFQATT and CDR2 SNEGSKA (reference sequence). This CDR3 reads CSARDSGGWDTQYF. CDR3 in DNA: TGCAGTGCTAGAGATTCGGGGGGCTGGGATACCCAGTACTTC.

Note on this clonotype: This may stem from a read error, because a much larger clone lies one nucleotide away. V usage is TRBV20-1 and J usage is TRBJ1-2; D possibly corresponds to TRBD1 (5 bases). This CDR3 has 13 amino acids. Germline-derived CDR1 and CDR2 are DFQATT and SNEGSKA (reference sequence). Trimming removed 5 bases from V and 2 bases from J, with 12 bases in between. DNA of the CDR3: TGCAGTGCTGCATCCAGGGCCAACTATGGCTACACCTTC. Amino acid sequence: CSAASRANYGYTF.

Details on this clonotype: This may stem from a read error, because a much larger clone lies one nucleotide away. The genes are TRBV20-1 and TRBJ1-1; the D gene is possibly TRBD1 (5 bases). Germline CDR1 DFQATT, CDR2 SNEGSKA (reference sequence). The CDR3 is 12 residues long. The CDR3 DNA reads as TGCAGCGCCTTGGGGGGGAGTGCTGAAGCTTTCTTT. As protein: CSALGGSAEAFF.

The chain is built from TRBV11-2 and TRBJ1-1; 10 bases are shared with TRBD1. CDR3 size: 17 residues. V dropped 5 bases and J dropped 5; count of bases not matched to a gene: 14. Germline CDR1 is SGHAT and CDR2 is FQNNGV. This CDR3 reads CASSPDRGTIRKTEAFF. CDR3 DNA: TGTGCCAGCAGCCCGGACAGGGGGACGATTCGGAAGACTGAAGCTTTCTTT.

Many counts were recorded for this clonotype. The chain joins TRBV12-3 or TRBV12-4 to TRBJ2-5; D uncertain. Deletions cut 6 bases from V and 2 bases from J, with 10 bases between. The CDR3 extends over 13 amino acids. In DNA, the CDR3 is TGTGCCAGCAGCCCCACAGTTCAAGAGACCCAGTACTTC. This encodes CASSPTVQETQYF.

This clonotype appeared many times. The chain combines TRBV4-1 with TRBJ2-5, with a tentative D call TRBD2 (6 bases). Between the trimmed V and J ends, which lost 4 bases and 8 bases, there was a span of 17 bases. CDR1 is MGHRA and CDR2 is YSYEKL in the germline V gene. The CDR3 runs 14 residues. The CDR3 is CASSPRRGWETQYF. In DNA, the CDR3 is TGCGCCAGCAGCCCCCGGAGGGGATGGGAAACCCAGTACTTC.

This clonotype was observed a single time. V and J are TRBV11-2 and TRBJ2-5; D is perhaps TRBD1 or TRBD2 (5 bases each). The CDR3 length is 14 residues. V lost 9 bases, J lost 5 bases, and 19 bases lay in between. The germline V gene has CDR1 SGHAT and CDR2 FQNNGV. The CDR3 protein is CARRARDGGETQYF. The CDR3 nucleotides read TGTGCCAGGAGGGCCCGGGACGGTGGGGAGACCCAGTACTTC. Full variable domain (rest looked up from reference TRBV11-2 and TRBJ2-5): EAGVAQSPRYKIIEKRQSVAFWCNPISGHATLYWYQQILGQGPKLLIQFQNNGVVDDSQLPKDRFSAERLKGVDSTLKIQPAKLEDSAVYLCARRARDGGETQYFGPGTRLLVL.

The count of this clonotype is one. Sequence at one end of the junction differs from germline and may be a read error. V usage is TRBV6-1 and J usage is TRBJ1-2; possible D gene TRBD1, 6 bases. Looked up from germline, CDR1 is MNHNS and CDR2 is SASEGT. CDR3 size: 17 residues. The CDR3 reads CASREAAGTPANYGYIF. The CDR3 nucleotides are TGTGCCAGCAGGGAAGCAGCCGGGACACCAGCTAACTATGGCTACATCTTC.

This clonotype was recorded at least ten times. The chain is built from TRBV20-1 and TRBJ2-5; D is tentatively TRBD1 or TRBD2 (5 bases each). CDR3 length: 14 residues. Germline CDR1 DFQATT, CDR2 SNEGSKA (reference sequence). Trimming removed 3 bases at V and 4 bases at J, with 15 bases between. The CDR3: CSASRPPGGETQYF. CDR3 in DNA: TGCAGTGCTAGTCGACCCCCTGGGGGAGAGACCCAGTACTTC.

Concerning this clonotype: The missing conserved phenylalanine or tryptophan at the end of this CDR3 makes a read error likely. J is TRBJ1-3 and V is TRBV12-3 or TRBV12-4, with D hard to call. Trimming cost V 7 bases and J 3 bases, with 13 bases left between them. The CDR3 runs 14 residues. CDR3 sequence reads: CASNPGRLGNTIYL. Written as DNA, the CDR3 is TGTGCCAGCAATCCCGGCAGGCTTGGAAACACCATATATCTT.